Presented here are 31 T cell receptor beta chains from one specimen sequenced in a study of technical replicates of blood from a few donors. The assay was immunoSEQ multiplex PCR, and TCRdb's table has in-frame clones only and misses some. The sample has roughly 80,000 clones; approximately 94% are singletons. The material sequenced was T cells isolated from PBMCs. The receptors were sampled from a human donor in good health.

The chain recombines TRBV5-1 with TRBJ2-5, with D possibly matching TRBD1 (6 bases). V was trimmed by 3 bases and J by 0 bases, leaving 12 bases between them. CDR3 length equals 15 residues. CDR1 SGHRS and CDR2 YFSETQ come from the germline V gene. As DNA, the CDR3 is TGCGCCAGCAGCTACGGGACACAGTACCAAGAGACCCAGTACTTC. Its protein is CASSYGTQYQETQYF.

The CDR3, as DNA: TGCGCCAGCTTCCCCGGTCTAGCGGCTAGCACAGATACGCAGTATTTT. This sequence encodes CASFPGLAASTDTQYF. The chain carries TRBV5-1 and TRBJ2-3, with 7 bases lining up with TRBD2. V was pared by 7 bases and J by 0 bases, with 11 bases of the junction left unmatched. The germline gives CDR1 SGHRS, CDR2 YFSETQ. CDR3 length equals 16 residues. The whole variable domain, filled in from reference TRBV5-1 and TRBJ2-3, reads KAGVTQTPRYLIKTRGQQVTLSCSPISGHRSVSWYQQTPGQGLQFLFEYFSETQRNKGNFPGRFSGRQFSNSRSEMNVSTLELGDSALYLCASFPGLAASTDTQYFGPGTRLTVL.

This chain links TRBV19 with TRBJ1-1; 8 bases map to TRBD1. CDR1 LNHDA and CDR2 SQIVND come from the germline V gene (reference sequence). J gave up 3 bases and V 3 bases, and 3 bases lay outside the gene matches. The CDR3 has 14 amino acids. As DNA, the CDR3 is TGTGCCAGTAGTATTGACAGGGGATACACTGAAGCTTTCTTT. This sequence encodes CASSIDRGYTEAFF. The full variable domain, in which reference TRBV19 and TRBJ1-1 provide the parts outside the CDR3, is DGGITQSPKYLFRKEGQNVTLSCEQNLNHDAMYWYRQDPGQGLRLIYYSQIVNDFQKGDIAEGYSVSREKKESFPLTVTSAQKNPTAFYLCASSIDRGYTEAFFGQGTRLTVV.

This clone has more than one count but fewer than ten. CDR3 in DNA: TGTGCCAGCAGCTTGTCAGGAATCTACGAGCAGTACTTC. The encoded protein is CASSLSGIYEQYF. The chain carries TRBV11-2 and TRBJ2-7; no clear D. This CDR3 is 13 amino acids long. CDR1 is SGHAT and CDR2 is FQNNGV in the germline V gene. V lost 3 bases and J lost 3, with 9 bases in between.

This chain joins TRBV30 and TRBJ1-1; D remains ambiguous. Germline CDR1 is GTSNPN and CDR2 is SVGIG (reference sequence). There are 11 residues in the CDR3. V was trimmed by 2 bases and J by 4 bases, leaving 5 bases between them. CDR3 region: CAWSSGTEAFF. The CDR3 nucleotides read TGTGCCTGGAGTTCGGGCACTGAAGCTTTCTTT.

CDR3 sequence reads: CASSSGRGRKTNEKLFF. The CDR3 bases are TGTGCCAGCAGCTCAGGGAGGGGGAGGAAAACTAATGAAAAACTGTTTTTT. The V and J genes are TRBV11-2 and TRBJ1-4; maybe TRBD1 (6 bases). CDR1 is SGHAT, CDR2 FQNNGV, per germline. This CDR3 has 17 residues. The germline V and J ends were trimmed by 4 bases and 1 base, with 16 bases remaining between them.

This sequence joins TRBV5-1 and TRBJ2-3; D might be TRBD2 (6 bases). V shed 0 bases and J shed 0 bases, with 8 bases lying between them. This CDR3 is built from 15 residues. From germline, CDR1 is SGHRS and CDR2 YFSETQ. The CDR3 reads CASSLGGDSTDTQYF. In nucleotides, the CDR3 is TGCGCCAGCAGCTTGGGGGGGGATAGCACAGATACGCAGTATTTT.

The chain couples TRBV6-5 to TRBJ2-2; no clear D. This CDR3 has 11 residues. V was trimmed by 5 bases and J by 7 bases, leaving 5 bases between them. Germline V gene data show CDR1 as MNHEY and CDR2 as SVGAGI. The chain's CDR3 is CASSIGGELFF. The CDR3 DNA reads TGTGCCAGCAGTATCGGCGGGGAGCTGTTTTTT.

V is TRBV7-9 and J is TRBJ2-3; tentative D call: TRBD2 (6 bases). The CDR3 length is 15 residues. V lost 3 bases, J lost 2 bases, and 12 bases lay in between. Germline CDR1 reads SEHNR; CDR2 reads FQNEAQ (reference sequence). CDR3 bases: TGTGCCAGCAGCTTGGGACTGTTAATCACAGATACGCAGTATTTT. This sequence encodes CASSLGLLITDTQYF.

This clone has a single count. This sequence joins TRBV5-6 and TRBJ2-5; D not certain. Trimming took 3 bases from V and 3 from J, leaving 3 bases between them. CDR1 and CDR2 (germline): SGHDT, YYEEEE. The CDR3 loop spans 11 amino acids. CDR3 in amino acids: CASSSKETQYF. CDR3 in DNA: TGTGCCAGCAGCTCCAAAGAGACCCAGTACTTC.

The chain is built from TRBV7-9 and TRBJ1-4; possibly TRBD1 for D (5 bases). The CDR3 extends over 14 amino acids. Germline V gene lookup returns CDR1 SEHNR and CDR2 FQNEAQ (reference sequence). V lost 4 bases to trimming and J lost 8 bases, with 14 bases between them. CDR3 in DNA: TGTGCCAGCAGCTATAGACAGAATGAGGAAAAACTGTTTTTT. Translation gives CASSYRQNEEKLFF. Full variable domain (missing parts from reference TRBV7-9 and TRBJ1-4): DTGVSQNPRHKITKRGQNVTFRCDPISEHNRLYWYRQTLGQGPEFLTYFQNEAQLEKSRLLSDRFSAERPKGSFSTLEIQRTEQGDSAMYLCASSYRQNEEKLFFGSGTQLSVL.

This clone showed up just once. This chain joins TRBV5-5 and TRBJ2-7; TRBD1 might be the D (5 bases). The CDR3 has 14 amino acids. V was clipped by 1 base and J by 5 bases, with 13 bases between them. CDR1 and CDR2 (germline): SGHKS, YYEKEE (reference sequence). CDR3 DNA: TGTGCCAGCAGCTTGCGCAGGGAAAGAGACGAGCAGTACTTC. Translating gives CASSLRRERDEQYF.

The chain carries TRBV6-5 and TRBJ2-5; 8 bases are a match to TRBD1. V was clipped by 4 bases and J by 5 bases; unmatched bases: 6. In germline, CDR1 is MNHEY, CDR2 SVGAGI. The CDR3 has 14 residues. As DNA, the CDR3 is TGTGCCAGCAGTTGGACAGGGTCTGTGGAGACCCAGTACTTC. It codes for CASSWTGSVETQYF.

The chain employs TRBV4-1 and TRBJ2-3; 8 bases match TRBD2. In germline, CDR1 is MGHRA, CDR2 YSYEKL. Germline trimming cut 1 base from V and 2 bases from J; bases unmatched to any gene: 11. The CDR3 length is 18 residues. The CDR3: CASSQAYGAGDSTDTQYF. The DNA for the CDR3 is TGCGCCAGCAGCCAAGCTTACGGAGCGGGAGACTCCACAGATACGCAGTATTTT.

This clone has more than one count but fewer than ten. The rearrangement uses TRBV23-1 and TRBJ1-5, with D possibly being TRBD1 (5 bases). TRBV23-1 is classed as an ORF, of uncertain function. The V end was cut by 6 bases, the J end by 7 bases, with 13 bases between. This CDR3 contains 13 residues. In nucleotides, the CDR3 is TGCGCCAGCAGGCCAATCTGGGGCCAGCCCCAGCATTTT. Translating gives CASRPIWGQPQHF.

The chain is built from TRBV25-1 and TRBJ1-1; no clear D gene. Trimming removed 3 bases at V and 1 base at J, with 3 bases between. Germline V gene data show CDR1 as MGHDK and CDR2 as SYGVNS. The length of the CDR3 is 12 residues. CDR3 sequence: CASSDRNTEAFF. CDR3 bases: TGTGCCAGCAGTGACAGGAACACTGAAGCTTTCTTT.

This clone was seen just once. The chain joins TRBV10-2 to TRBJ2-1; 11 nucleotides agree with TRBD2. The germline V gene has CDR1 WSHSY and CDR2 SAAADI. V was pared by 6 bases and J by 6 bases, with 10 bases of the junction left unmatched. This CDR3 spans 16 amino acids. The CDR3 coding sequence is TGCGCCAGCAGCCCTTCCCGACTAGCGGGATTCAATGAGCAGTTCTTC. It translates to CASSPSRLAGFNEQFF.

V is TRBV5-1 and J is TRBJ1-1, with D hard to call. V lost 0 bases and J lost 0, with 6 bases in between. Looked up from germline, CDR1 is SGHRS and CDR2 is YFSETQ. The CDR3 is 14 residues long. This CDR3 reads CASSLAHLNTEAFF. CDR3 in DNA: TGCGCCAGCAGCTTGGCACACCTGAACACTGAAGCTTTCTTT.

This chain connects TRBV27 to TRBJ1-4, with a possible D match to TRBD1 (5 bases). There are 14 residues in the CDR3. Trimming cost V 5 bases and J 5 bases, with 12 bases left between them. Germline values: CDR1 MNHEY, CDR2 SMNVEV (reference sequence). CDR3 sequence (DNA): TGTGCCAGCAGTCCGGGACTAATAAATGAAAAACTGTTTTTT. Amino acid sequence: CASSPGLINEKLFF.

The J gene is TRBJ2-2, the V gene TRBV5-1, with D possibly being TRBD1 (6 bases). The germline gives CDR1 SGHRS, CDR2 YFSETQ. The V end lost 6 bases, the J end lost 1 base, and 13 bases lay between the germline ends. The CDR3 has 15 amino acids. The CDR3 sequence is CASTQEQGNTGELFF. In DNA, the CDR3 is TGCGCCAGCACACAGGAACAGGGGAACACCGGGGAGCTGTTTTTT.

The gene calls are TRBV4-1 and TRBJ2-1; 11 nucleotides match TRBD2. This CDR3 spans 16 amino acids. Per germline, CDR1 MGHRA and CDR2 YSYEKL. The junction had 0 bases not matched to a gene; V was cut back by 1 base and J by 1 base. CDR3 in amino acids: CASSQVAGGSYNEQFF. The CDR3 coding sequence is TGCGCCAGCAGCCAAGTAGCGGGAGGGTCCTACAATGAGCAGTTCTTC.

J is TRBJ2-5 and V is TRBV4-2; D is possibly TRBD2 (6 bases). V lost 0 bases to trimming and J lost 4 bases, with 18 bases between them. Germline assignment: CDR1 LGHNA and CDR2 YNFKEQ. The CDR3 consists of 17 residues. In DNA, the CDR3 is TGTGCCAGCAGCCAAGATGGAGGCGGGATAATTGTAGAGACCCAGTACTTC. Its translation: CASSQDGGGIIVETQYF.

V and J are TRBV19 and TRBJ2-1; 13 nucleotides agree with TRBD2. CDR1 LNHDA and CDR2 SQIVND come from the germline V gene (reference sequence). CDR3 length equals 16 residues. The trim removed 3 bases at V and 8 bases at J, leaving 7 bases unmatched. This CDR3 is CASSIRTSGSYYEQFF. CDR3 nucleotide sequence: TGTGCCAGTAGTATCAGGACTAGCGGGAGCTATTATGAGCAGTTCTTC.

The chain's CDR3 is CASSDKTHTFPEAFF. In nucleotides, the CDR3 is TGTGCCAGCAGCGATAAGACTCACACCTTTCCTGAAGCTTTCTTT. This chain links TRBV9 with TRBJ1-1, with D unclear. The length of the CDR3 is 15 residues. V lost 3 bases and J 6 bases, leaving 18 bases between the germline ends. The germline V gene encodes CDR1 SGDLS and CDR2 YYNGEE.

The chain recombines TRBV5-4 with TRBJ1-1; no clear D. There are 12 residues in the CDR3. In germline, CDR1 is SGHNT, CDR2 YYREEE (reference sequence). Deletions cut 6 bases from V and 4 bases from J, with 10 bases between. CDR3 residues: CASTEEGTEAFF. CDR3 DNA: TGTGCCAGCACCGAGGAGGGCACTGAAGCTTTCTTT.

This clone was detected only once. The CDR3 is CASSQAGQTIAYEQYF. CDR3 bases: TGTGCCAGCAGCCAAGCAGGGCAGACGATAGCCTACGAGCAGTACTTC. The chain employs TRBV4-2 and TRBJ2-7; a possible D gene is TRBD1 (5 bases). The CDR3 length is 16 residues. Between the trimmed V and J ends, which lost 1 base and 2 bases, there was a span of 15 bases. Germline loops: CDR1 LGHNA, CDR2 YNFKEQ.

The V and J genes are TRBV19 and TRBJ1-1; no clear D. The CDR3 spans 13 residues. From germline, CDR1 is LNHDA and CDR2 SQIVND (reference sequence). Trimming pared 3 bases from V and 1 base from J, leaving 6 bases between. This CDR3 is CASSIPGNTEAFF. In DNA, the CDR3 is TGTGCCAGTAGTATCCCGGGGAACACTGAAGCTTTCTTT.

The rearrangement joins TRBV5-4 to TRBJ2-1, with a tentative D call TRBD1 (6 bases). CDR3 length equals 14 residues. Germline V gene sequence: CDR1 SGHNT, CDR2 YYREEE (reference sequence). The V gene lost 4 bases and the J gene lost 5 bases, with 13 bases spanning the gap. CDR3 residues: CASSLRTDHNEQFF. In nucleotides, the CDR3 is TGTGCCAGCAGCCTTCGGACAGACCACAATGAGCAGTTCTTC.

V is TRBV5-4 and J is TRBJ2-1, with 12 bases lining up with TRBD2. The trim removed 2 bases at V and 7 bases at J, leaving 4 bases unmatched. CDR1 and CDR2 from the germline V gene are SGHNT and YYREEE (reference sequence). The CDR3 length is 15 residues. The CDR3 loop reads CASSLLAGGENEQFF. The CDR3 nucleotides are TGTGCCAGCAGCTTACTAGCGGGAGGCGAAAATGAGCAGTTCTTC.

This clone was observed once. The chain uses TRBV7-8 and TRBJ1-2; 7 bases agree with TRBD1. The V segment lost 7 bases and the J segment 7 bases; nucleotides outside the gene matches: 15. This CDR3 has 15 amino acids. Germline CDR1 is SGHVS and CDR2 is FQNEAQ. Here the CDR3 reads CASTPNRDRARGYTF. The CDR3 DNA reads TGTGCCAGCACCCCGAATCGTGACAGGGCCCGTGGCTACACCTTC.

The chain is built from TRBV19 and TRBJ2-7, with 7 positions matching TRBD1. The CDR3 spans 13 residues. Trimming removed 7 bases from V and 2 bases from J; junction bases left unmatched: 5. Germline CDR1 and CDR2: LNHDA and SQIVND (reference sequence). This CDR3 is CASNPTGAYEQYF. The CDR3 DNA sequence: TGTGCCAGTAATCCCACAGGGGCCTACGAGCAGTACTTC.